The rows below give T cell receptor beta chains drawn from one sample of a study of cytomegalovirus exposure and HLA in healthy donors. Here immunoSEQ multiplex PCR was the method, and the copy in TCRdb shows in-frame clones only, minus some. The table has fewer than 300,000 clones, 86% seen once. Sequenced sample: PBMCs. These TCRs come from a middle-aged man in good health and CMV-seropositive. CDR3s include the opening cysteine and the closing phenylalanine or tryptophan. D genes are given only for firm matches. Clone size is not always given. Where it is, it says once, few, many or a class for expanded clones.

d_call	clone_size	v_call	j_call	cdr3_nt	cdr3_aa
TRBD1	NA	TRBV7-9	TRBJ1-1	TGTGCCAGCAGCTTAGCGATAACAGGGGAAACTGAAGCTTTCTTT	CASSLAITGETEAFF
TRBD1	NA	TRBV19	TRBJ1-5	TGTGCCAGTAGTTTCTGGGACAGGGTTCAGCCCCAGCATTTT	CASSFWDRVQPQHF
NA	NA	TRBV15	TRBJ2-7	TGTGCCACCAGCAGAACCTTCCCTAGCGCGTCCTACGAGCAGTACTTC	CATSRTFPSASYEQYF
NA	NA	TRBV7-9	TRBJ2-2	TGTGCCAGCAGCTTGAGACAGGCGAACACCGGGGAGCTGTTTTTT	CASSLRQANTGELFF
TRBD2	NA	TRBV2	TRBJ2-7	TGTGCCAGCAGTGAATTAGATCGTGCGGGAGGGCCCCACGAGCAGTACTTC	CASSELDRAGGPHEQYF
NA	NA	TRBV2	TRBJ1-2	TGTGCCAGCAGTGAAGGGAGACCGCCTGGGTATGGCTACACCTTC	CASSEGRPPGYGYTF
NA	NA	TRBV7-8	TRBJ2-1	TGTGCCAGCAGCTTAGTAGTTGGTCAGGGGCCCTACAATGAGCAGTTCTTC	CASSLVVGQGPYNEQFF
NA	NA	TRBV28	TRBJ1-5	TGTGCCAGCAGCTCCCCACGGACCGGGGGGAATCAGCCCCAGCATTTT	CASSSPRTGGNQPQHF
NA	NA	TRBV7-9	TRBJ2-7	TGTGCCAGCAGCTCCGGGACACCTCCCTACGAGCAGTACTTC	CASSSGTPPYEQYF
TRBD1	NA	TRBV18	TRBJ2-7	TGTGCCAGCTCCGGGGACAGGTTATCCTACGAGCAGTACTTC	CASSGDRLSYEQYF
TRBD1	NA	TRBV2	TRBJ2-7	TGTGCCAGCTTACTCGACAGGGGCGACGAGCAGTACTTC	CASLLDRGDEQYF
TRBD1	NA	TRBV29-1	TRBJ1-4	TGCAGCGCGTCCGGGACAGTCGCTGAAAAACTGTTTTTT	CSASGTVAEKLFF
TRBD1	NA	TRBV9	TRBJ1-4	TGTGCCAGCAGCGTAGCTGGGACAGGGGGAGAAAAACTGTTTTTT	CASSVAGTGGEKLFF
NA	NA	TRBV6-5	TRBJ1-3	TGTGCCAGCAGTTACGCCCCACACAGGGCTGGAAACACCATATATTTT	CASSYAPHRAGNTIYF
TRBD1	NA	TRBV9	TRBJ1-1	TGTGCCAGCAGCGTAGCTTGGGGACAGGCGAACACTGAAGCTTTCTTT	CASSVAWGQANTEAFF
TRBD1	NA	TRBV5-8	TRBJ1-5	TGTGCCAGCAGCTTTTGGACAGGGGGCGCCGGTCAGCCCCAGCATTTT	CASSFWTGGAGQPQHF
TRBD1	NA	TRBV4-1	TRBJ1-5	TGCGCCAGCAGCCCGACAGGGGGCGGTCAGCCCCAGCATTTT	CASSPTGGGQPQHF
TRBD1	NA	TRBV5-1	TRBJ1-2	TGCGCCAGCAGCTCGGGACAGGCAAACTATGGCTACACCTTC	CASSSGQANYGYTF
NA	NA	TRBV7-8	TRBJ2-3	TGTGCCAGCAGCTTAATGGTATCTAGCACAGATACGCGGTATTTT	CASSLMVSSTDTRYF
NA	NA	TRBV13	TRBJ2-7	TGTGCCAGCAGCTTGCGGTTGGGTACTAACTCCTACGAGCAGTACTTC	CASSLRLGTNSYEQYF
TRBD1	NA	TRBV6-6	TRBJ1-2	TGTGCCAGCAGTTACTGGGACAGGGGTGTAGGGGGCTACACCTTC	CASSYWDRGVGGYTF
TRBD2	NA	TRBV5-4	TRBJ2-1	TGTGCCAGCAGCTTGGGGACTAGCGGGAATCAAAATGAGCAGTTCTTC	CASSLGTSGNQNEQFF
TRBD1	once	TRBV7-9	TRBJ2-7	TGTGCCAGCAGCTTAGCGACAGGGACCTACGAGCAGTACTTC	CASSLATGTYEQYF
TRBD1	NA	TRBV6-4	TRBJ1-2	TGTGCCAGCAGTGATACGGACAGGGGAAACTATGGCTACACCTTC	CASSDTDRGNYGYTF
TRBD2	NA	TRBV10-1	TRBJ2-7	TGCGCCAGCAGTGACCGGACTAGCGGGCCGGCCTACGAGCAGTACTTC	CASSDRTSGPAYEQYF
NA	NA	TRBV21-1	TRBJ2-2	TGTGCCAGCAGCAAAGACCAGGGTTTACCAAACACCGGGGAGCTGTTTTTT	CASSKDQGLPNTGELFF
NA	NA	TRBV27	TRBJ2-7	TGTGCCAGCAGTTTATCGATAGGGGGATACGAGCAGTACTTC	CASSLSIGGYEQYF
NA	NA	TRBV27	TRBJ1-1	TGTGCCAGCAGTTCCTGGGGGGGGTCCACTGAAGCTTTCTTT	CASSSWGGSTEAFF
NA	NA	TRBV21-1	TRBJ2-7	TGTGCCAGCAGCAAAGACGTGAACGGGTGTATTCCCCTCGAGCAGTACTTC	CASSKDVNGCIPLEQYF
TRBD1	NA	TRBV2	TRBJ1-5	TGTGCCAGCAGTCGGCTTACAGGGGCCCGCGGACGGAGCAATCAGCCCCAGCATTTT	CASSRLTGARGRSNQPQHF
NA	NA	TRBV5-1	TRBJ2-5	TGCGCCAGCAGCTTAGGATGGGCTAGCGCGCGAGAGACCCAGTACTTC	CASSLGWASARETQYF
NA	NA	TRBV18	TRBJ2-1	TGTGCCAGCTCACAACAGGCTTACAATGAGCAGTTCTTC	CASSQQAYNEQFF
TRBD2	NA	TRBV5-8	TRBJ2-1	TGTGCCAGCAGCTTGGGAACGGGAGGGTCCTACAATGAGCAGTTCTTC	CASSLGTGGSYNEQFF
TRBD2	few	TRBV4-2	TRBJ2-5	TGTGCCAGCAGCCAATCTAGCGGGAGCTCAGAGACCCAGTACTTC	CASSQSSGSSETQYF
NA	NA	TRBV6-5	TRBJ1-2	TGTGCCAGCAGTTTACAGGGTACGGCTGGCTACACCTTC	CASSLQGTAGYTF
NA	NA	TRBV7-2	TRBJ2-7	TGTGCCAGCAGCCTATCGGGCGGGAACCCCTACGAGCAGTACTTC	CASSLSGGNPYEQYF
NA	NA	TRBV9	TRBJ2-1	TGTGCCAGCAGCACCATAGCGGAGAGCTCCTACAATGAGCAGTTCTTC	CASSTIAESSYNEQFF
TRBD2	NA	TRBV27	TRBJ2-3	TGTGCCAGCAGTTCAGCGGGAGGCACAGATACGCAGTATTTT	CASSSAGGTDTQYF
NA	NA	TRBV7-9	TRBJ2-7	TGTGCCAGCAGCCGGAGCTCCTACGAGCAGTACTTC	CASSRSSYEQYF
TRBD1	NA	TRBV7-9	TRBJ2-1	TGTGCCAGTGGCCGGGACAGGGGGCACAATGAGCAGTTCTTC	CASGRDRGHNEQFF
TRBD2	NA	TRBV6-6	TRBJ2-3	TGTGCCAGCAGTCAGACTAGCGGGAATGAGGATACGCAGTATTTT	CASSQTSGNEDTQYF
NA	few	TRBV27	TRBJ1-1	TGTGCCAGCAGTCCCGACAGGCGTGAAGCTTTCTTT	CASSPDRREAFF
NA	NA	TRBV7-3	TRBJ2-1	TGTGCCAGCAGCAGGACTACGAGCTCCTACAATGAGCAGTTCTTC	CASSRTTSSYNEQFF
TRBD2	NA	TRBV13	TRBJ2-7	TGTGCCAGCAGCGTCGGGCGGCTAGCGGGAGAGGTCTACGAGCAGTACTTC	CASSVGRLAGEVYEQYF
NA	many	TRBV7-2	TRBJ1-1	TGTGCCAGCAGCCCGGAGGGCCTTGAAGCTTTCTTT	CASSPEGLEAFF
TRBD2	NA	TRBV11-2	TRBJ2-1	TGTGCCAGCAGTCGGGGACTAGCGGCCTACAATGAGCAGTTCTTC	CASSRGLAAYNEQFF
NA	NA	TRBV4-2	TRBJ2-3	TGTGCCAGCAGCCAAGATAGCGTGAGCACAGATACGCAGTATTTT	CASSQDSVSTDTQYF
NA	NA	TRBV7-2	TRBJ2-7	TGTGCCAGCAGCCCTCCTAGCCCCTTAGACGGCCTCTACGAGCAGTACTTC	CASSPPSPLDGLYEQYF
TRBD2	NA	TRBV27	TRBJ2-7	TGTGCCAGCAGTTCTTTGAGCGGGACCCCTTACGAGCAGTACTTC	CASSSLSGTPYEQYF
TRBD2	NA	TRBV6-4	TRBJ2-1	TGTGCCAGCAGGGGGACTAGCAGATACAATGAGCAGTTCTTC	CASRGTSRYNEQFF
NA	once	TRBV5-1	TRBJ1-4	TGCGCCAGCCGGTGGGGACAAGGAAATGAAAAACTGTTTTTT	CASRWGQGNEKLFF
TRBD2	once	TRBV4-2	TRBJ2-7	TGTGCCAGCAGTCAGACTAGCGGGACCGACGAGCAGTACTTC	CASSQTSGTDEQYF
TRBD2	NA	TRBV2	TRBJ2-1	TGTGCCAGCAAGGACGGGAGGGCCGTTGAGCAGTTCTTC	CASKDGRAVEQFF
TRBD2	NA	TRBV19	TRBJ2-7	TGTGCCAGTAGGGTAGGCGGGAGTCACCCCTACGAGCAGTACTTC	CASRVGGSHPYEQYF